This entry features one TCR beta chain sequence. This clonotype has ten or more counts. Its target antigen remains unknown. The final CDR3 position lacks the conserved phenylalanine or tryptophan, pointing to a likely read error. Hyperthyroidism was defined as stable when no progression to ophthalmopathy occurred within 18 months of follow-up. Hyperthyroidism patients were newly diagnosed, with disease duration under 2 months, and aged 18 to 65 years. Patients with other autoimmune diseases, uncontrolled infections, pregnancy or lactation were excluded from the study. Clinical symptoms, serum thyroxine, TRAb, thyroid ultrasound and orbital computed tomography formed the basis of the diagnosis. PBMCs were isolated from 8 to 10 ml of fresh peripheral blood by Ficoll-Paque density gradient centrifugation. Total RNA was extracted using Trizol reagent, and RNA quality was checked on an Agilent 2100 Bioanalyzer.

This sample was taken from a study of Graves' ophthalmopathy and Graves' hyperthyroidism (dated by TCRdb to between 2018 and 2020). Turning to the overall study: Peripheral blood samples were taken at the time of initial diagnosis, before any treatment was given. An independent validation cohort was composed of about 20 hyperthyroidism patients and more than 15 patients who later progressed from hyperthyroidism to ophthalmopathy. To tell Graves' ophthalmopathy apart from Graves' hyperthyroidism, and to predict which patients would progress to ophthalmopathy, the study relied on TCR beta repertoire signatures. T-cell repertoires of thyroid tissue and blood were compared in over five hyperthyroidism patients. In total, around 140 blood samples were TCR-sequenced: 43 ophthalmopathy, 75 hyperthyroidism and approximately 17 hyperthyroidism-to-ophthalmopathy patients. The approximately 98 discovery patients were randomly divided into training and test sets at a 7:3 ratio. To explore V-J signatures distinguishing ophthalmopathy from hyperthyroidism, a discovery set of roughly 98 patients (about 43 ophthalmopathy, 57 stable hyperthyroidism) was enrolled. After sampling, hyperthyroidism patients received methimazole starting at 30 mg daily, and ophthalmopathy patients received high-dose intravenous methylprednisolone.

Looking up the germline V gene yields CDR1 SNHLY and CDR2 FYNNEI. Counting both end residues, the CDR3 totals 14 amino acids. This entry keeps only the CDR3 DNA: 42 bases, framed from base 1. Trimming removed 5 bases from V and 7 bases from J; the gene matches leave 6 bases unexplained. Here is what the overall study found, with its caveats: In cross-validation, the 13-signature model distinguished ophthalmopathy from stable hyperthyroidism with 85% to 90% sensitivity and approximately 81% specificity, and in the test set the corresponding values were approximately 80% and 75%. Most expanded thyroid clonotypes with a frequency above 0.001 also appeared in blood, which suggests that blood repertoires may reflect the immune response in the thyroid. No statistical method was used to set the sample size in advance, and the investigators knew which group each participant was assigned to. In validation, the model predicted ophthalmopathy progression with about 71% sensitivity and 72% to 80% specificity; roughly 11 predicted patients were CT-confirmed with GO in a median of about 7.1 months.

TCR beta CDR3 regions were amplified from RNA transcripts for repertoire sequencing. The first round of RT-PCR was done with HTBI primers and the Qiagen OneStep RT-PCR kit, and was followed by a second round of multiplex PCR, then size selection and purification. Libraries were sequenced paired-end with 100 bp reads on an Illumina HiSeq2000. In the source study's methods: SOAPnuke was used to process the reads, throwing out any read that had adapters, had uncalled bases, had a mean Phred below 15, or lacked an exact constant-primer or identifier match. COPE v1.2.5 was used to merge the high-quality paired reads. Each unique nucleotide sequence was defined as a clonotype, and clonotypes were aligned to IMGT TRB V, D and J references with MiTCR v1.1. The analysis was limited to V-J combinations with a frequency above 0.0001, which together covered 98% to 99.2% of repertoires. A TCR clonal expansion and chaos score per V-J combination was defined as the ratio of F50 clonal expansion to chaos observed in the TCRdist matrix. Features were reduced by Welch's t-statistics and random forest to over 10 V-J combinations, which fed a naive Bayes classifier. The similarity between thyroid and blood repertoires was quantified using the Morisita-Horn index. Using fastp at Q25 and MiXCR, TCRdb reprocessed the public reads and kept productive beta chains. Rows merge per CDR3 protein into single entries with the most common DNA and genes. What appears here as the V and J calls and clone size reflects TCRdb's work, not the paper's. The sample has hundreds of thousands of distinct CDR3 sequences on record, roughly 21% of them singletons. The ten biggest clones cover around 3% of the sample.

This receptor was obtained from a woman between 18 and 30 years old with stable Graves' hyperthyroidism. Donor details come from another sample of the same person, matched by shared clones. The V and J segments used are TRBV2 and TRBJ2-4; 9 bases in the junction line up with TRBD2. Sequences were obtained from peripheral blood. The DNA sequence is given as TGTGCCAGCAGTCTAGCGGGATCCCGGAACATTCAGTACTCC. It specifies CASSLAGSRNIQYS.